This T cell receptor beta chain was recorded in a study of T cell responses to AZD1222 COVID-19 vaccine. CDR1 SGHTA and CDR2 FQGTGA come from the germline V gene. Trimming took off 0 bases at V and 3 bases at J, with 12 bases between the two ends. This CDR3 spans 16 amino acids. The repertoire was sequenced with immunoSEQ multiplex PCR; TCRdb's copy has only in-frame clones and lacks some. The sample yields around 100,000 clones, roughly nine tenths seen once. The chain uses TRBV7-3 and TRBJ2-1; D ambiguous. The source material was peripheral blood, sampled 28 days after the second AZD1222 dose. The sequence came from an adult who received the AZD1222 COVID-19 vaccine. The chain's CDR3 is CASSLTHVKNYNEQFF. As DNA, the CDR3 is TGTGCCAGCAGCTTAACCCACGTAAAGAACTACAATGAGCAGTTCTTC.